These 27 T cell receptor beta chains share one sample of origin, sequenced in a study of human T cells and chemical hapten exposure. Noted time point: patch test 1, 2 weeks after DPC sensitization. Specified treatment: therapeutic diphenylcyclopropenone sensitization with weekly scalp DPC. TCRdb reprocessed the RACE reads with MiXCR, giving one entry per CDR3 protein. The sample holds some 170,000 distinct CDR3 sequences, about 22% seen once. This sample comprised whole blood, obtained in connection with sensitization to the hapten diphenylcyclopropenone (DPC). The receptors here all came from a woman aged 45-65 years with alopecia areata. Some clones in this sample may be carry-over from other donors' samples.

There are a few counts of this clonotype. The rearrangement links TRBV7-9 to TRBJ2-1; 7 bases line up with TRBD2. Unmatched junction bases numbered 22, after V lost 6 bases and J lost 8 bases. This CDR3 spans 18 amino acids. Germline assignment: CDR1 SEHNR and CDR2 FQNEAQ (reference sequence). Written as DNA, the CDR3 is TGTGCCAGCAGTTCAAGAACACCGCCAGCGGGACTTTATCATGAGCAGTTCTTC. Protein product: CASSSRTPPAGLYHEQFF.

This clonotype was seen more than once but under ten times. V gene TRBV5-1 combines with J gene TRBJ2-6, with TRBD1 matching 7 bases. Germline CDR1 and CDR2: SGHRS and YFSETQ. This CDR3 comprises 15 residues. Germline trimming cut 3 bases from V and 5 bases from J; bases unmatched to any gene: 5. As DNA, the CDR3 is TGCGCCAGCAGCTCCACAGGGGATCGGGCCAACGTCCTGACTTTC. Protein product: CASSSTGDRANVLTF.

The sample holds many counts of this clonotype. V gene TRBV28 combines with J gene TRBJ2-7; TRBD2 agrees at 10 bases. CDR3 length equals 13 residues. Trimming removed 11 bases from V and 5 bases from J; junction bases left unmatched: 9. Germline V CDR1 and CDR2: MDHEN, SYDVKM. CDR3 sequence (DNA): TGTGCCTCCCGTCCTAGCGGGAGTGACGAGCAGTACTTC. Encoded protein: CASRPSGSDEQYF.

The CDR3 DNA is TGTGCCAGCAGTGCACAAGGATTCAACATCTACAATGAGCAGTTCTTC. Translated: CASSAQGFNIYNEQFF. This rearrangement joins TRBV6-1 to TRBJ2-1; D unclear. Germline V gene lookup returns CDR1 MNHNS and CDR2 SASEGT. The length of the CDR3 is 16 residues. Deletions cut 4 bases from V and 3 bases from J, with 16 bases between.

This clonotype was recorded a few times. This chain links TRBV29-1 with TRBJ2-5; D could derive from TRBD1 or TRBD2 (5 bases each). Trimming took off 7 bases at V and 3 bases at J, with 12 bases between the two ends. CDR3 length: 12 residues. Germline values: CDR1 SQVTM, CDR2 ANQGSEA. CDR3 DNA sequence: TGCAGCGCCGGGACGGCGAAAGAGACCCAGTACTTC. The encoded protein is CSAGTAKETQYF.

The chain carries TRBV6-1 and TRBJ1-4, with a weak D call TRBD1 (6 bases). V lost 2 bases, J lost 8 bases, and 15 bases lay in between. Germline lookup yields CDR1 MNHNS and CDR2 SASEGT. This CDR3 is built from 15 residues. The CDR3 region is CASSESGQRWEKLFF. DNA of the CDR3: TGTGCCAGCAGTGAAAGTGGACAGCGGTGGGAAAAACTGTTTTTT.

V usage is TRBV28 and J usage is TRBJ1-2, with a possible D match to TRBD1 (5 bases). The length of the CDR3 is 13 residues. CDR1 and CDR2 (germline): MDHEN, SYDVKM. V lost 7 bases and J lost 4, with 13 bases in between. The CDR3: CASTLGEVYGYTF. Written as DNA, the CDR3 is TGTGCCAGCACCCTGGGGGAGGTCTATGGCTACACCTTC.

There are a few counts of this clonotype. The chain couples TRBV29-1 to TRBJ1-1; TRBD1 agrees at 7 bases. V lost 7 bases and J lost 1; bases outside the gene matches: 6. The CDR3 length is 13 residues. Germline CDR1 reads SQVTM; CDR2 reads ANQGSEA. The CDR3 is CSAQTGSNTEAFF. The CDR3 DNA reads TGCAGCGCTCAGACAGGGTCGAACACTGAAGCTTTCTTT. Full variable domain (remainder filled in from reference TRBV29-1 and TRBJ1-1): SAVISQKPSRDICQRGTSLTIQCQVDSQVTMMFWYRQQPGQSLTLIATANQGSEATYESGFVIDKFPISRPNLTFSTLTVSNMSPEDSSIYLCSAQTGSNTEAFFGQGTRLTVV.

This clonotype was counted only a few times. The chain has TRBV6-6 and TRBJ2-5; the D is unclear. The V gene's germline CDR1 is MNHNY and CDR2 SVGAGI (reference sequence). Trimming removed 1 base at V and 2 bases at J, with 8 bases between. The CDR3 runs 14 residues. CDR3 in DNA: TGTGCCAGCAGTTACTTCGATGAACAAGAGACCCAGTACTTC. Protein product: CASSYFDEQETQYF.

The chain joins TRBV12-3 or TRBV12-4 to TRBJ2-7, with a possible D match to TRBD1 (6 bases). The germline V and J ends were trimmed by 6 bases and 2 bases, with 14 bases remaining between them. The CDR3 sequence is 14 residues long. The CDR3 nucleotides are TGTGCCAGCAGGCAGGGGTCCCGACCCTACGAGCAGTACTTC. Amino acid sequence: CASRQGSRPYEQYF.

The chain is built from TRBV20-1 and TRBJ2-7, with TRBD2 matching 11 bases. V was clipped by 3 bases and J by 4 bases; unmatched bases: 5. The germline V gene encodes CDR1 DFQATT and CDR2 SNEGSKA (reference sequence). This CDR3 is 14 amino acids long. CDR3 sequence (DNA): TGCAGTGCTAGGGCTCGGACTAGCGGGTACGAGCAGTACTTC. Encoded protein: CSARARTSGYEQYF.

The rearrangement links TRBV5-1 to TRBJ2-7; no firm D call. Germline V lookup: CDR1 SGHRS, CDR2 YFSETQ. The CDR3 is 15 residues long. Between the trimmed V and J ends, which lost 0 bases and 3 bases, there was a span of 13 bases. This chain's CDR3 is CASSLDSGPVYEQYF. DNA for the CDR3: TGCGCCAGCAGCTTGGACTCCGGCCCCGTCTACGAGCAGTACTTC.

This clonotype came up a few times. The chain has TRBV7-9 and TRBJ2-7, with D possibly being TRBD2 (6 bases). Deletions cut 5 bases from V and 3 bases from J, with 20 bases between. The CDR3 spans 16 residues. CDR1 and CDR2 from the germline V gene are SEHNR and FQNEAQ (reference sequence). The CDR3 nucleotides read TGTGCCAGCAGCCCAGATGGAGGGCCGACGGGCTACGAGCAGTACTTC. This sequence encodes CASSPDGGPTGYEQYF.

The CDR3 is CASSGRGAYYGYTF. The CDR3 nucleotides are TGTGCCAGCAGTGGTCGGGGGGCTTACTATGGCTACACCTTC. The rearrangement uses TRBV6-1 and TRBJ1-2; D is perhaps TRBD1 (6 bases). Trimming took 4 bases from V and 3 from J, leaving 12 bases between them. The CDR3 totals 14 residues. Germline V gene lookup returns CDR1 MNHNS and CDR2 SASEGT.

This clonotype was recorded a few times. The chain carries TRBV5-1 and TRBJ2-1, with a possible D match to TRBD2 (6 bases). The CDR3 spans 14 residues. In germline, CDR1 is SGHRS, CDR2 YFSETQ. V lost 2 bases and J lost 5, with 11 bases in between. The CDR3 bases are TGCGCCAGCAGCTTAGGGCGGGAAAACAATGAGCAGTTCTTC. It translates to CASSLGRENNEQFF.

The rearrangement uses TRBV10-3 and TRBJ1-3; D gene ambiguous. CDR3 length: 16 amino acids. Germline V gives CDR1 ENHRY, CDR2 SYGVKD. V gave up 2 bases and J gave up 0 bases, with 11 bases separating them. CDR3 protein: CAISENDVGSGNTIYF. CDR3 bases: TGTGCCATCAGTGAGAATGACGTCGGCTCTGGAAACACCATATATTTT.

This clonotype has more than one count but fewer than ten. This chain connects TRBV29-1 to TRBJ1-3; D not resolved. CDR3 size: 13 residues. Trimming pared 4 bases from V and 3 bases from J, leaving 10 bases between. CDR1 SQVTM and CDR2 ANQGSEA come from the germline V gene. The CDR3 is CSVAPGGGNTIYF. The CDR3 nucleotides read TGCAGCGTTGCTCCAGGAGGTGGAAACACCATATATTTT.

This clonotype occurred a few times. The V gene is TRBV11-1, the J gene TRBJ2-6; no clear D gene. The CDR3 has 14 amino acids. Per the germline V gene, CDR1 is SGHAT and CDR2 is FQDESV (reference sequence). The V gene lost 2 bases and the J gene lost 1 base, with 3 bases spanning the gap. Here the CDR3 reads CASSLQSGANVLTF. The CDR3, as DNA: TGTGCCAGCAGCTTACAGTCTGGGGCCAACGTCCTGACTTTC.

The V and J genes are TRBV7-9 and TRBJ2-7; TRBD1 agrees at 10 bases. Germline CDR1 is SEHNR and CDR2 is FQNEAQ (reference sequence). V was clipped by 0 bases and J by 2 bases; unmatched bases: 1. This CDR3 spans 15 amino acids. In nucleotides, the CDR3 is TGTGCCAGCAGCTTAGCTGGACAGGGGGCCTACGAGCAGTACTTC. Amino acid sequence: CASSLAGQGAYEQYF.

This rearrangement joins TRBV7-7 to TRBJ2-3; 7 positions match TRBD2. The CDR3 totals 11 residues. Germline CDR1 and CDR2: SSHAT and FNYEAQ (reference sequence). The CDR3 DNA sequence: TGTGCTGCGGGGGATACAGATACGCAGTATTTT. It yields the protein CAAGDTDTQYF.

The J gene is TRBJ2-1, the V gene TRBV3-1, with no clear D. Trimming cost V 3 bases and J 9 bases, with 9 bases left between them. The CDR3 is 12 amino acids. Germline V lookup: CDR1 LGHDT, CDR2 YNNKEL (reference sequence). CDR3 bases: TGTGCCAGCAGCCAGGGTTTGATTGAGCAGTTCTTC. Protein sequence: CASSQGLIEQFF.

The V and J genes are TRBV14 and TRBJ2-7; D may match TRBD1 or TRBD2 (5 bases each). Germline V gene data show CDR1 as SGHDN and CDR2 as FVKESK. The CDR3 contains 11 residues. Trimming left V 2 bases short and J 11 bases short, with 10 bases between. The CDR3 DNA reads as TGTGCCAGCAGCCAAACCGGGACGGAGTACTTC. The encoded protein is CASSQTGTEYF. The complete variable domain, with remaining parts taken from reference TRBV14 and TRBJ2-7, reads EAGVTQFPSHSVIEKGQTVTLRCDPISGHDNLYWYRRVMGKEIKFLLHFVKESKQDESGMPNNRFLAERTGGTYSTLKVQPAELEDSGVYFCASSQTGTEYFGPGTRLTVT.

The chain carries TRBV5-1 and TRBJ1-4, with D unclear. CDR1 and CDR2 (germline): SGHRS, YFSETQ. CDR3 length equals 13 residues. V was clipped by 3 bases and J by 7 bases, with 10 bases between them. CDR3: CASSWEGVEKLFF. The CDR3 region has the DNA TGCGCCAGCAGCTGGGAGGGCGTTGAAAAACTGTTTTTT.

The V call is TRBV29-1, the J call TRBJ2-3, with 7 bases lining up with TRBD2. The V gene's germline CDR1 is SQVTM and CDR2 ANQGSEA. V trimming: 3 bases; J trimming: 0 bases; junction bases outside the gene matches: 6. This CDR3 has 15 amino acids. Here the CDR3 DNA reads TGCAGCGTTGAGACCGGGACTACTAGCACAGATACGCAGTATTTT. Amino acids: CSVETGTTSTDTQYF.

The V call is TRBV30, the J call TRBJ1-6, with D hard to call. The CDR3 consists of 15 residues. Trimming removed 2 bases at V and 7 bases at J, with 15 bases between. Germline assignment: CDR1 GTSNPN and CDR2 SVGIG (reference sequence). The CDR3 reads CAWSLAGQMNSPLHF. CDR3 bases: TGTGCCTGGAGTTTGGCAGGTCAAATGAATTCACCCCTCCACTTT.

This clonotype came up a few times. This chain joins TRBV6-5 and TRBJ2-7, with D possibly being TRBD1 or TRBD2 (5 bases each). V was pared by 6 bases and J by 6 bases, with 12 bases between. CDR1 is MNHEY, CDR2 SVGAGI, per germline. The CDR3 length is 12 residues. Here the CDR3 reads CASSLAGAEQYF. The DNA for the CDR3 is TGTGCCAGCAGCTTAGCCGGGGCCGAGCAGTACTTC.

This clonotype was seen a few times. V is TRBV4-2 and J is TRBJ2-7; no definite D call. Germline CDR1 reads LGHNA; CDR2 reads YNFKEQ. V lost 3 bases and J 6 bases, leaving 9 bases between the germline ends. This CDR3 has 12 amino acids. This chain's CDR3 is CASSHPRSEQYF. The CDR3 nucleotides read TGTGCCAGCAGCCACCCTCGTAGCGAGCAGTACTTC.